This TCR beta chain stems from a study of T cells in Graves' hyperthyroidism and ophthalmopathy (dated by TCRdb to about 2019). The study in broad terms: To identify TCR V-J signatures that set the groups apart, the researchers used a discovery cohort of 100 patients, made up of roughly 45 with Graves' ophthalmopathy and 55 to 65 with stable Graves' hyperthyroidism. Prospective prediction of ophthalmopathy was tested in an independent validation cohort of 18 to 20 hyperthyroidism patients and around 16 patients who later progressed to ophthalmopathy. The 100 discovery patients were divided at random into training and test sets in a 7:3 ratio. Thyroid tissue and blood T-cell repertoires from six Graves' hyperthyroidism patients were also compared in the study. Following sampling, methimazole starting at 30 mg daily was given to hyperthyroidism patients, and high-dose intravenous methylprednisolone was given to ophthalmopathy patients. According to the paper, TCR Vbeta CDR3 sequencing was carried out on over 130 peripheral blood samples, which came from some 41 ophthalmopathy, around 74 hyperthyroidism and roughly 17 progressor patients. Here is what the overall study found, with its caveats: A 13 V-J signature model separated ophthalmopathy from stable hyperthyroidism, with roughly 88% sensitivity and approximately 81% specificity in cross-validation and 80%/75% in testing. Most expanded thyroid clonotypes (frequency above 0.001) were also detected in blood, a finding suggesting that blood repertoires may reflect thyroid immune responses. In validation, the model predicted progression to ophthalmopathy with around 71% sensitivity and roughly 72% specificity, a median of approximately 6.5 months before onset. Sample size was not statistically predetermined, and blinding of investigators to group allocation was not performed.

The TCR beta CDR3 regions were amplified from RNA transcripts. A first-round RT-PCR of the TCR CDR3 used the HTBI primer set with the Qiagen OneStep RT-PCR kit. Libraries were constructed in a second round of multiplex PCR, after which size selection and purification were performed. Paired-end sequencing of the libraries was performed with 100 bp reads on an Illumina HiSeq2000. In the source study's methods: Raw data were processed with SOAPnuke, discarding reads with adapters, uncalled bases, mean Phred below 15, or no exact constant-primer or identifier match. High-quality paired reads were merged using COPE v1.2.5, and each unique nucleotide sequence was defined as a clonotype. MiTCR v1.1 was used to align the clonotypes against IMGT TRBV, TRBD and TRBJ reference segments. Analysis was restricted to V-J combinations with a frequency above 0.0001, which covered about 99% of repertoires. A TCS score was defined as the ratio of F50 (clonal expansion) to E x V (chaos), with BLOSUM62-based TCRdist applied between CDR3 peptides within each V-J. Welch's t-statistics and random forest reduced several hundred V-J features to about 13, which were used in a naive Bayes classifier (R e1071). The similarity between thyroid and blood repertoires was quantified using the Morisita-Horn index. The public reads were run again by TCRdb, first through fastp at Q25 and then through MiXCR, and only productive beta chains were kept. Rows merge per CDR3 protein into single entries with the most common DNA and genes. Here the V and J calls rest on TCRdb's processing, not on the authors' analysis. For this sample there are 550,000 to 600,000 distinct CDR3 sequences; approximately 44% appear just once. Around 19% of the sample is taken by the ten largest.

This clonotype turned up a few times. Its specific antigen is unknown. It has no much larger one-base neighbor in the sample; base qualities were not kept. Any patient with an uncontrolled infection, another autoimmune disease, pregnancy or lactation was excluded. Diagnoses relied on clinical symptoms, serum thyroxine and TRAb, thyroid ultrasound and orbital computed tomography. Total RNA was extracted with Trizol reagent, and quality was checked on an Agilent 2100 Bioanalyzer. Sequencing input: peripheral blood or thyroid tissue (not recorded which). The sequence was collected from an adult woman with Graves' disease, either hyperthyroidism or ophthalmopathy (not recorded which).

Here the CDR3 is given as CASSRRPGQRSITVGGYTF. In nucleotide form, the sequence is TGTGCCAGCAGTCGGAGACCGGGACAACGCTCTATAACGGTCGGGGGCTACACCTTC. This sequence uses TRBV27 and TRBJ1-2; a weak D assignment points to TRBD1 (6 bases agree). The V and J ends are trimmed by 5 bases and 8 bases, leaving 33 bases between them. From cysteine to phenylalanine, the CDR3 is 19 amino acids long. Only the CDR3 DNA stays, 57 bases, in frame from base 1. The germline V gene (reference sequence) gives CDR1 as MNHEY and CDR2 as SMNVEV.